This TCR beta chain originates from a study of cytomegalovirus exposure and HLA in healthy donors. PCR primers comprised 60 Vbeta and 13 Jbeta primers. TCRdb's copy holds only in-frame clones and misses some; the assay was immunoSEQ multiplex PCR. Here the sample spans about 190,000 clones, about 85% being singletons. The CDR3 extends over 13 amino acids. V was trimmed by 6 bases and J by 1 base, leaving 7 bases between them. Germline assignment: CDR1 WSHSY and CDR2 SAAADI. The clonotype was recovered from a man aged 50-59 years in good health and CMV-seronegative. The sample was PBMCs. The chain combines TRBV10-2 with TRBJ1-3; D is uncertain. The CDR3 region is CASRSGSGNTIYF. For the CDR3, the DNA is TGCGCCAGCAGGTCGGGGTCTGGAAACACCATATATTTT.